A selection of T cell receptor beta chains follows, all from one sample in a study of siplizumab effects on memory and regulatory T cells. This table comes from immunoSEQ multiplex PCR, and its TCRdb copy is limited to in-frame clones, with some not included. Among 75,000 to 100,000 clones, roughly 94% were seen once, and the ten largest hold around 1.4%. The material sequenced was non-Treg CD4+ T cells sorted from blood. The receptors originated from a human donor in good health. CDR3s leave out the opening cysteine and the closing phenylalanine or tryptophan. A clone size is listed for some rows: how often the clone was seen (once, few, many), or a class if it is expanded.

ASRGFLGQHSNQPQH | . | TRBJ1-5 | TRBV28
ASSEAGTHHNEQF | . | TRBJ2-1 | TRBV10-2
ASSLGSGSIVEPQH | . | TRBJ1-5 | TRBV5-8
ASSLKGAEAF | . | TRBJ1-1 | TRBV28
ASSPPPPADTQY | . | TRBJ2-3 | TRBV9
ASGETLYEQY | . | TRBJ2-7 | TRBV28
ASSPQRSPAAQETQY | . | TRBJ2-5 | TRBV18
ASSFAPGGNSPLH | . | TRBJ1-6 | TRBV9
ASSPLAGGPHEQY | . | TRBJ2-7 | TRBV28
ASTPTGDGETQY | few | TRBJ2-5 | TRBV19
ASSIGQEANYGYT | . | TRBJ1-2 | TRBV19
ASSQASTDPTYGYT | . | TRBJ1-2 | TRBV4-1
ASSLYGGQEQF | . | TRBJ2-1 | TRBV11-3
ASSPLRRGPTVLAGGRRQETQY | . | TRBJ2-5 | TRBV18
ASSRDRGDEQY | . | TRBJ2-7 | TRBV4-1
ASSVLKGQQNIQY | once | TRBJ2-4 | TRBV2
ASSTLAAGGYSYEQY | . | TRBJ2-7 | TRBV19
ASSIPRSATEAF | . | TRBJ1-1 | TRBV19
ASSFPGGTETQY | . | TRBJ2-5 | TRBV5-4
ASSQPGRMSRVGYT | . | TRBJ1-2 | TRBV4-1
ASSAPTGTGTEAF | . | TRBJ1-1 | TRBV28
ASSGAYNEKLF | . | TRBJ1-4 | TRBV5-8
ASSPGGAMNTEAF | . | TRBJ1-1 | TRBV7-2
ASSLDGTTPDTQY | . | TRBJ2-3 | TRBV7-2
ASSFNPEGREF | . | TRBJ1-1 | TRBV7-9
ARSLAGGYSETQY | . | TRBJ2-5 | TRBV11-2
SGGQTTYEQY | . | TRBJ2-7 | TRBV29-1
ASSQKARQVNEQF | . | TRBJ2-1 | TRBV7-3
ASSIQGGNQPQH | . | TRBJ1-5 | TRBV7-3
ASSSEPGGETQY | once | TRBJ2-5 | TRBV9
ASSFDFGTEAF | . | TRBJ1-1 | TRBV7-2
ASRFGQTNTGELF | . | TRBJ2-2 | TRBV7-8
ASSSLNQQGYSNQPQH | once | TRBJ1-5 | TRBV19
ASSGDLAGVQF | . | TRBJ2-1 | TRBV5-1
SVDGTRESLYQETQY | once | TRBJ2-5 | TRBV29-1
ASSIDRSPGNEQF | . | TRBJ2-1 | TRBV19
ASGLVAGDNEQF | . | TRBJ2-1 | TRBV12-5
SVDPGTSGSRIYEQY | . | TRBJ2-7 | TRBV29-1
ASSSPGTGSYEQY | . | TRBJ2-7 | TRBV28
ASLDWGRDNEKLF | . | TRBJ1-4 | TRBV2
ARGAETSGANVLT | . | TRBJ2-6 | TRBV7-9
ASSFAPDTNTGELF | . | TRBJ2-2 | TRBV7-3
ASSLVQGKETQY | . | TRBJ2-5 | TRBV7-9
ASSISGSSNEQF | . | TRBJ2-1 | TRBV6-1
ASSPDYLGTGELF | . | TRBJ2-2 | TRBV5-6
ASSRGGLAYEQY | . | TRBJ2-7 | TRBV11-1
AISLSGTSTDTQY | . | TRBJ2-3 | TRBV10-3
ASSFGLADNEQF | . | TRBJ2-1 | TRBV7-9
ASILGTGKGEQF | . | TRBJ2-1 | TRBV5-1
ASSLTARKNTEAF | . | TRBJ1-1 | TRBV7-3
ASSLTGDQPQH | . | TRBJ1-5 | TRBV2
ASSVLQDNEQY | . | TRBJ2-7 | TRBV5-1
ASSGGQGYNTEAF | . | TRBJ1-1 | TRBV6-1
ASSLGPGYEQY | . | TRBJ2-7 | TRBV5-1
ASSFSGEVRADTQY | . | TRBJ2-3 | TRBV11-3
ASNRQGLDGYT | once | TRBJ1-2 | TRBV14
ASSLMGNIQY | . | TRBJ2-4 | TRBV7-9
AISESGTRLIDEQY | . | TRBJ2-7 | TRBV10-3
ASSPGLAGGYSAEQY | . | TRBJ2-7 | TRBV28
ASSTLPRMSSYNEQF | . | TRBJ2-1 | TRBV5-5